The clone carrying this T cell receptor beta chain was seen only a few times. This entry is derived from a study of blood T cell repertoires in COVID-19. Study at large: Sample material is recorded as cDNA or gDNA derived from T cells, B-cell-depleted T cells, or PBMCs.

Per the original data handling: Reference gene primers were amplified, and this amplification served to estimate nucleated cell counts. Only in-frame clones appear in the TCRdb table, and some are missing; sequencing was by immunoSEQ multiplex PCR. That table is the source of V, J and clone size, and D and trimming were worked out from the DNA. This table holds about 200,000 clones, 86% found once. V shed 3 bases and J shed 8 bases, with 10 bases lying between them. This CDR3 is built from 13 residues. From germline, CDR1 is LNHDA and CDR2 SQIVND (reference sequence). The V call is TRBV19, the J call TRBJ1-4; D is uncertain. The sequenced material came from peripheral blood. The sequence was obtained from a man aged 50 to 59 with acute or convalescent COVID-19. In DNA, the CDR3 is TGTGCCAGTAGTATTACCCGGAGCGAAAAACTGTTTTTT. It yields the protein CASSITRSEKLFF.